This TCR beta chain was recorded in a study of blood T cell repertoires in COVID-19. At the level of the study: Nucleic acid was either cDNA or gDNA, and it came from T cells, B-cell-depleted T cells, or PBMCs.

Authors' processing steps: Using reference gene primer amplification, nucleated cell counts were estimated. Sequenced by immunoSEQ multiplex PCR; TCRdb stores in-frame clones only, minus some. V, J and clone size were drawn from that table, and D and trimming were deduced from the DNA. The repertoire holds 350,000 or so clones, with roughly 90% as singletons. The age range of participants was about 18 to 95 years, with residence in 20 to 25 US areas. Grouping used clinical history reported by participants in a survey and questionnaire. A single count supports this clone. Germline V gene data show CDR1 as SEHNR and CDR2 as FQNEAQ (reference sequence). Deletions cut 3 bases from V and 2 bases from J, with 8 bases between. This CDR3 region has 14 residues.

The sequenced sample was PBMCs or T cells enriched from blood (not recorded which). The receptor was derived from a woman in her twenties or thirties who had recovered from COVID-19. This rearrangement joins TRBV7-9 to TRBJ1-3; no clear D. The DNA of the CDR3 is TGTGCCAGCAGCTTGTCGACAACTGGAAACACCATATATTTT. Protein sequence: CASSLSTTGNTIYF.